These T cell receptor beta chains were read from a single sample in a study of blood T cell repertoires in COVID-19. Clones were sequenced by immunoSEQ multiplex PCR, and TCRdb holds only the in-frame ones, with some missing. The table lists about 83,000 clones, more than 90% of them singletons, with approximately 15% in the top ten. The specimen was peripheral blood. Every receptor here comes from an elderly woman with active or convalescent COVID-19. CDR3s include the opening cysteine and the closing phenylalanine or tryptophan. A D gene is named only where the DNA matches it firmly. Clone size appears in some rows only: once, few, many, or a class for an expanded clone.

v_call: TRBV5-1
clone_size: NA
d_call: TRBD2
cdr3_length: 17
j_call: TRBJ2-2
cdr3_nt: TGCGCCAGCAGCTTCCCTCCCGGGGGGTCGGACACCGGGGAGCTGTTTTTT
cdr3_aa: CASSFPPGGSDTGELFF

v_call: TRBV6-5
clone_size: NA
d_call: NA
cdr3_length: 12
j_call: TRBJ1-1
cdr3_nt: TGTGCCAGCAGGGTCTCAGGGGCTCGGGCTTTCTTT
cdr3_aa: CASRVSGARAFF

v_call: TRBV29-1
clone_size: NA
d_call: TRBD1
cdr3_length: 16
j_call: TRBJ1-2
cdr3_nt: TGCAGCGTTGAAACGCTCCGGGACAGGGGAGGCTATGGCTACACCTTC
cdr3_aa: CSVETLRDRGGYGYTF

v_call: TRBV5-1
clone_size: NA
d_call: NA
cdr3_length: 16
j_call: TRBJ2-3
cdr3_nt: TGCGCCAGCAGCTTGGCCGGCGGGGGCGTCACAGATACGCAGTATTTT
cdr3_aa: CASSLAGGGVTDTQYF

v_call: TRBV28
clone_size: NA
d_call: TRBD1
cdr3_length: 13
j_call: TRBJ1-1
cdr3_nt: TGTGCCAGCAGCGGGACAGGGACCGCTGAAGCTTTCTTT
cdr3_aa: CASSGTGTAEAFF

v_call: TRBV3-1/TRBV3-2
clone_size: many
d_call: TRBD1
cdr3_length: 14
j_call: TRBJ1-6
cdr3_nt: TGTGCCAGCAGCCAGGGACAGGCTTATTCACCCCTCCACTTT
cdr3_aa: CASSQGQAYSPLHF

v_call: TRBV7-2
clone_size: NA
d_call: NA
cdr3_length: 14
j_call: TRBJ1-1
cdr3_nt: TGTGCCAGCAGCTGGGAGGGGGGGAACACTGAAGCTTTCTTT
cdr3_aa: CASSWEGGNTEAFF

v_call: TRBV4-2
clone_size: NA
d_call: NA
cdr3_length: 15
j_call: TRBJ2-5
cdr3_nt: TGTGCCAGCAGCCCCGCCTCCGGGATCCAAGAGACCCAGTACTTC
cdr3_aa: CASSPASGIQETQYF

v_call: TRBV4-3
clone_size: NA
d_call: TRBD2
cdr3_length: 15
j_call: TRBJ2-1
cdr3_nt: TGCGCCAGCAGCCCCGCCCGCGGGGGGTATAATGAGCAGTTCTTC
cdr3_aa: CASSPARGGYNEQFF

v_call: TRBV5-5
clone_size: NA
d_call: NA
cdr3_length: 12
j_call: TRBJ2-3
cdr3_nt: TGTGCCAGCAGCTTGGGAGGAGATACGCAGTATTTT
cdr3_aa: CASSLGGDTQYF

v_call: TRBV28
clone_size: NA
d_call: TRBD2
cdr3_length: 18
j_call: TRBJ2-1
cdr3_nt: TGTGCCAGCAGTTCGACCGGGACTAGCGGGGGGAACTACAATGAGCAGTTCTTC
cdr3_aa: CASSSTGTSGGNYNEQFF

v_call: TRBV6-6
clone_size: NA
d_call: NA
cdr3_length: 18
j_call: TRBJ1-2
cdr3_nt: TGTGCCAGCAGTGGATCCCACCTGCCGGCCGCTGCGGGCTTCGGCTACACCTTC
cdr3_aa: CASSGSHLPAAAGFGYTF

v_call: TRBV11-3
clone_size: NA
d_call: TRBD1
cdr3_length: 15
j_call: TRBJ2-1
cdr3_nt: TGTGCCAGCAGCTTTGAGGGGGCCACTTACAATGAGCAGTTCTTC
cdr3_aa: CASSFEGATYNEQFF

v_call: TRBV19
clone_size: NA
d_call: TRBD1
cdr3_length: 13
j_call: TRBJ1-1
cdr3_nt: TGTGCCAGTAGTAAACAGGGGGTCACTGAAGCTTTCTTT
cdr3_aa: CASSKQGVTEAFF

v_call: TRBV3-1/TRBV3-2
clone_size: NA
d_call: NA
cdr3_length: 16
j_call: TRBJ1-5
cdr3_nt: TGTGCCAGCAGCCAAGAAGGGGTGACAGGTTATCAGCCCCAGCATTTT
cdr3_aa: CASSQEGVTGYQPQHF

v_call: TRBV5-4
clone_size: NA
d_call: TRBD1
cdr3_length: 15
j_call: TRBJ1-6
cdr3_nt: TGTGCCAGCAGCTCTCCGGGGACAGGGGGAGAACCCCTCCACTTT
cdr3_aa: CASSSPGTGGEPLHF

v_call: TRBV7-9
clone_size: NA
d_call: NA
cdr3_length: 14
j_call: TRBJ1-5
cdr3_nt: TGTGCCAGCAGCCCCGGACAGCCTAATCAGCCCCAGCATTTT
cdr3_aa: CASSPGQPNQPQHF

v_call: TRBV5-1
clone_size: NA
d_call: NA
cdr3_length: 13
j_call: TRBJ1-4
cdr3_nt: TGCGCCAGCAGCTTGGCCGGAGTAGGAAAACTGTTTTTT
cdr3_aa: CASSLAGVGKLFF

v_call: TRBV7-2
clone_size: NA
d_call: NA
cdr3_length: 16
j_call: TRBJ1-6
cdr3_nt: TGTGCCAGCAGCTTACAGGGGCCCCAGGGGAATTCACCCCTCCACTTT
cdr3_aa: CASSLQGPQGNSPLHF

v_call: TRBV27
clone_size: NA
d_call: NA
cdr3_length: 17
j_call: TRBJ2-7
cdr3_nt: TGTGCCAGCAGTTTCGGGTCCCAACTTGACAGTCCCTACGAGCAGTACTTC
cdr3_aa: CASSFGSQLDSPYEQYF

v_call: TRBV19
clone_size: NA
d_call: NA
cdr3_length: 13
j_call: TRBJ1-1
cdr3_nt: TGTGCCAGTAGTATCGGAGGGCCCGACGGAGCTTTCTTT
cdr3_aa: CASSIGGPDGAFF

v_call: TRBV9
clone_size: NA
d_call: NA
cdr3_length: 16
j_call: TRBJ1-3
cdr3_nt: TGTGCCAGCAGTTTAGGTAGAGGGACAACCGGAAACACCATATATTTT
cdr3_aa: CASSLGRGTTGNTIYF

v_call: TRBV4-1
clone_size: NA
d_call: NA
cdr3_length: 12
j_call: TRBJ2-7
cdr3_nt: TGCGCCAGCAGCGGACAGTCCTACGAGCAGTACTTC
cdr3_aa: CASSGQSYEQYF

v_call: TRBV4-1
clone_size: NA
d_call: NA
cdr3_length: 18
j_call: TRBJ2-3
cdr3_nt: TGCGCCAGCAGCCAAGTAACCCGGGGTCTTGGGCCCACAGATACGCAGTATTTT
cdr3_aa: CASSQVTRGLGPTDTQYF

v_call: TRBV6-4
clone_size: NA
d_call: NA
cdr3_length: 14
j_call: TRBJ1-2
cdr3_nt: TGTGCCAGCAGGGTGACAGGCCCCGTTGGGGGCTACACCTTC
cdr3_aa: CASRVTGPVGGYTF

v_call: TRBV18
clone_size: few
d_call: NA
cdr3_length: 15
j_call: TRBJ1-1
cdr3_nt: TGTGCCAGCTCACCCGAGAGTGGCAGGCGCACTGAAGCTTTCTTT
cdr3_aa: CASSPESGRRTEAFF

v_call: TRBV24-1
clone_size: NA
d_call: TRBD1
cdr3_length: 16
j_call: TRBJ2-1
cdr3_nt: TGTGCCACCAGTGATTTCGGACAGGGACCATACAATGAGCAGTTCTTC
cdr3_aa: CATSDFGQGPYNEQFF

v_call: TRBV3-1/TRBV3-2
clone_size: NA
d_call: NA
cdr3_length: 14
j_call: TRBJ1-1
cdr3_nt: TGTGCCAGCAGCCTTCGGGACATAAACACTGAAGCTTTCTTT
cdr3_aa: CASSLRDINTEAFF

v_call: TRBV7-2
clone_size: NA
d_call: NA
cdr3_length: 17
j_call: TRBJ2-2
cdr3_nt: TGTGCCAGCAGCTCCCGGTTCTCTATGGGGAGCACCGGGGAGCTGTTTTTT
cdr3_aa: CASSSRFSMGSTGELFF